Sequencing of this T cell receptor beta chain was carried out in a study of PD-L1 blockade in urothelial cancer (dated by TCRdb to about 2017). General notes on the study: All patients started therapy around 2014 and received atezolizumab 1,200 mg intravenously every 3 weeks. Pretreatment blood TCR-seq was available for nearly 30 patients, at least one posttreatment blood collection was obtained for 25 or so patients, and tumor TCR-seq was available for 25 or so patients. Durable clinical benefit was achieved by nine patients but not by the remaining 20. Durable clinical benefit was defined as a progression-free survival longer than 6 months, and TCR features were additionally tested against progression-free survival and overall survival. Twenty-five of 29 patients were males with bladder-origin urothelial cancer, and about 60% of the roughly 29 reported a prior smoking history. Blood samples were analyzed 3 weeks after the start of treatment (second dose) and 6 weeks after the start of treatment. In the same patients who had TCR sequencing, pretreatment tumors also underwent whole exome sequencing and RNA sequencing. TCR sequencing covered pretreatment tumor samples and matched, serially collected peripheral blood taken before and after atezolizumab treatment. Blood samples gave a median of 141,255 T cells and approximately 80,000 unique TCRs, with a median clonality of around 0.074. An exploratory multi-omic analysis was conducted of the somatic, immune and clinical correlates of response to PD-L1 blockade with atezolizumab in urothelial cancer. An ECOG performance status of 0 or 1 was recorded for the patients, and 0 to 3 prior chemotherapy regimens had been received by the patients. General study outcomes and caveats: Improved progression-free and overall survival was found to be associated with pretreatment peripheral blood TCR clonality below the median. Because the sample size was small (n ≈ 29) and many exploratory analyses were performed, the results are intended to be hypothesis-generating. At 3 weeks after the start of treatment, tumor-associated TCR clones in peripheral blood had expanded more in patients with durable benefit (n ≈ 20, p = 0.022).

About this clone itself: Its antigen is not yet known. There are no base qualities to consult, and no much larger clone falls within one base.

The sample's time point label, in plain terms: pretreatment peripheral blood. A total of 29 patients with locally advanced or metastatic urothelial carcinoma, treated at Memorial Sloan Kettering on a trial protocol, made up the cohort. Peripheral blood mononuclear cells were collected pretreatment and during treatment, at between 1 and 8 total time points per patient. The Qiagen DNeasy Blood extraction kit was used to purify genomic DNA from total PBMCs and tumor samples. PBMCs were collected pretreatment and during treatment, and were isolated and stored as previously described. Each PCR received spiked-in synthetic TCR analog templates so that absolute template abundance could be estimated from read counts. The immunoSEQ assay used bias-controlled V and J gene primers to amplify TCRbeta CDR3 regions from genomic DNA. Sequencing of rearranged TCRbeta segments was done at approximately 20X coverage. The original methods were these. Sequencing errors were corrected by clustering, and CDR3s were annotated against IMGT so that V, D and J genes could be assigned. Downstream analyses used only productive TCRbeta rearrangements, leaving out any out-of-frame or stop-codon sequences. Clonality was calculated as one minus the Shannon entropy normalized by the log of the number of unique productive sequences. Fisher's exact test with Benjamini-Hochberg correction, using a cutoff of adjusted p below 0.01, was how clones that differed between time points or between blood and tumor were identified. TCRdb's version of the immuneACCESS table is confined to in-frame rearrangements and falls short of the full clone set. An unresolved V gene accounts for under half of the shortfall where checked; the remainder is of unknown origin. V and J calls and clone size are copied from that table; D and trimming were computed from the DNA. The sample table shows around 66,000 clones, and more than 80% are seen once. The ten largest clones add up to about 1.6% of the sample.

Spanning cysteine to phenylalanine, the CDR3 consists of 16 amino acids. The retained sequence is limited to the CDR3, 48 bases, with the frame set at the first base. Sequences KGHSH (CDR1) and LQKENI (CDR2) are obtained from the germline V gene. V ends up 5 bases short and J 4 bases short, with an unmatched junction base count of 7. The sequence came from a man between 65 and 85 years old with urothelial cancer. The V and J genes are TRBV18 and TRBJ1-3; 11 bases in between match TRBD1. The material was PBMCs, obtained around atezolizumab (anti-PD-L1) treatment. For the CDR3, the sequence is CASSNPGQGVGNTIYF. The base sequence is TGTGCCAGCTCAAACCCGGGACAGGGGGTCGGAAACACCATATATTTT.